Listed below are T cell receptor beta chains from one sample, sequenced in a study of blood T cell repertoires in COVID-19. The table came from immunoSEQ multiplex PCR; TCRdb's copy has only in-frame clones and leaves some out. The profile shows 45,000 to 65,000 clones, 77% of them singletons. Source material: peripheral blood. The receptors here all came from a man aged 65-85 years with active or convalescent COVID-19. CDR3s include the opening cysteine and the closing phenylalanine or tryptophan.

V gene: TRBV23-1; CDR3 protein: CASIVESGLRGGNTEAFF
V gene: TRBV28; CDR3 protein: CASSSGGLGTEAFF
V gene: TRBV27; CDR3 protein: CASSPGEGDSYNSPLHF
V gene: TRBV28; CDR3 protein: CASGDTGHLANEQFF
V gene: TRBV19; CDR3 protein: CASSGTASYEQYF
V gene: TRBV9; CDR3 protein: CASSMGQGFLNEQFF
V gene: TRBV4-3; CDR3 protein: CASSQEDSTGELFF
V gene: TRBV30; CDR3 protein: CAWSVKRSPQGGGEAFF
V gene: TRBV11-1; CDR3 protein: CASSLSRSYEQYF
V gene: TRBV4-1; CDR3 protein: CASSQDTGQPQHF
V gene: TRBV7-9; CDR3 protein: CASPEGPGNTIYF
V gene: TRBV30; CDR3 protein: CAWAPPLGATNEKLFF
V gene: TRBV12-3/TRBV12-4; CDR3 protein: CASSRGVHTPLHF
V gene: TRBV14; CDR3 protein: CASSQRGLNTEAFF
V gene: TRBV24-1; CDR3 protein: CATSDLVAGVTDTQYF
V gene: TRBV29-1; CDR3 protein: CSGTSGGADTEAFF
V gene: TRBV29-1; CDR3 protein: CSLAQGQHTEAFF
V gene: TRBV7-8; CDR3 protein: CASSLVQGPGELFF
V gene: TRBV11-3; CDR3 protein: CASSFSGHEETQYF